This entry features one T cell receptor (beta chain) sequence. Its antigen is currently not known. Base qualities are not recorded, but no much larger clone differs from it by a single base. Library prep was done by RT-PCR. The instrument was an Illumina HiSeq 2500. The public reads were run again by TCRdb, first through fastp at Q25 and then through MiXCR, and only productive beta chains were kept. Rows are unified per CDR3 protein, each entry keeping the most common DNA and genes. This sample lists about 16,000 distinct CDR3 sequences; roughly 85% were detected once. Around 1.8% of the sample rests with the top ten. These data originate in a study of yellow fever vaccine responses in identical twins (dated by TCRdb to the late 2010s). As for the study more broadly: In the study, vaccine-responding T cell clones were precisely tracked in identical twins.

The research as a whole found: The T cell response to vaccination in identical twins was reported by the authors to appear partly convergent and partly personalized.

The CDR3 holds 13 amino acids from the cysteine to the phenylalanine. The only DNA kept is the CDR3, 39 bases in frame from the first base. The junction shows trimming of 3 bases on V and 6 bases on J, plus 9 bases between the germline ends. For CDR1 and CDR2, the germline V gene lists KGHSH and LQKENI. This TCR came from a woman aged 18-35 years who received the yellow fever vaccine. Donor details come from another sample of the same person, matched by shared clones. The sample was T cells from blood (PBMCs), unsorted or a sorted subset (not recorded which), taken before or after yellow fever vaccination (not recorded which). The chain couples TRBV18 to TRBJ2-1; the D gene is not confidently resolved. CDR3 reads: CASSPLRGNEQFF. The nucleotide sequence is given as TGTGCCAGCTCACCCCTTCGAGGCAATGAGCAGTTCTTC.